The sequence of this T cell receptor beta chain was determined in a study of PD-L1 blockade in urothelial cancer. In the study overall: Treatment start was followed by blood analysis at 3 weeks (second dose) and again at 6 weeks. T cell content in blood samples showed a median of about 140,000.

Sample time point: pretreatment peripheral blood. Sample contribution per patient ranged from 1 to 8, covering pretreatment and on-treatment. Profiled with immunoSEQ multiplex PCR; TCRdb holds only in-frame clones, not every one. The sample contains 45,000 to 50,000 clones, 82% of which appear only once. CDR1 and CDR2 from the germline V gene are MGHDK and SYGVNS. This CDR3 region has 18 residues. V shed 5 bases, J shed 4 bases, and the junction held 11 bases outside the gene matches. Findings of the study overall: By 3 weeks, tumor-associated blood clones had expanded more in durable-benefit patients.

About this clone itself: The antigen is unknown.

The origin of this receptor is a man over 45 with urothelial cancer. This specimen consisted of PBMCs, obtained around atezolizumab (anti-PD-L1) treatment. The chain uses TRBV25-1 and TRBJ2-6; TRBD1 matches at 10 bases. CDR3 sequence: CASSSGLTGGTGANVLTF. CDR3 DNA sequence: TGTGCCAGCAGTAGCGGGCTGACAGGGGGCACCGGGGCCAACGTCCTGACTTTC.